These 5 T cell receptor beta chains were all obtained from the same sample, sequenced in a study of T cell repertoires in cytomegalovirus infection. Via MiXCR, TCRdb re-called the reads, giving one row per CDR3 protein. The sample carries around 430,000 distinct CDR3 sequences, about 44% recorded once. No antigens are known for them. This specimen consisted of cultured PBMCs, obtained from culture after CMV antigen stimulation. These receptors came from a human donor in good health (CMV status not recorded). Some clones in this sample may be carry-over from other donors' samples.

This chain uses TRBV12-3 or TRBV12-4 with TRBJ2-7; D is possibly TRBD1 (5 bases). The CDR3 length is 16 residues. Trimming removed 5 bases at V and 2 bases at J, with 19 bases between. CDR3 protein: CASSPLGWGRTYEQYF. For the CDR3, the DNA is TGTGCCAGCAGTCCCTTGGGGTGGGGCCGTACCTACGAGCAGTACTTC.

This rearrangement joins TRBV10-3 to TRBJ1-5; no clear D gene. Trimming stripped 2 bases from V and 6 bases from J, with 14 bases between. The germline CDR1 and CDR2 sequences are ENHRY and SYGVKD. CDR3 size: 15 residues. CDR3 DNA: TGTGCCATCAGTGAGATGAGCGCGTTGGGTCAGCCCCAGCATTTT. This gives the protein CAISEMSALGQPQHF.

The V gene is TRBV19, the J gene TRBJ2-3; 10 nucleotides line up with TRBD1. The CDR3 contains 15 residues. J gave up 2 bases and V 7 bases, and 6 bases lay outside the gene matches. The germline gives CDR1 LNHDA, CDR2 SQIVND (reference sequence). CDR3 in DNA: TGTGCCAGTACCCTGGGACAGGGGTCCACAGATACGCAGTATTTT. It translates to CASTLGQGSTDTQYF.

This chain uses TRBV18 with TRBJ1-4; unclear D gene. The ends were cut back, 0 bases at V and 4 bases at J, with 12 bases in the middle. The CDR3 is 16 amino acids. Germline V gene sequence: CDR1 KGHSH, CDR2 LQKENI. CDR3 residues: CASSPPSSDLNEKLFF. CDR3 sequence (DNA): TGTGCCAGCTCACCACCGAGCAGCGATCTTAATGAAAAACTGTTTTTT.

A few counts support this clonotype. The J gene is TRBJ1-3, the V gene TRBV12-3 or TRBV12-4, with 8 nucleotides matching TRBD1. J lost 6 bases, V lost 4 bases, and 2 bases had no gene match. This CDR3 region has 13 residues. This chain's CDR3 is CASSWTGLNTIYF. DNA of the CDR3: TGTGCCAGCAGTTGGACAGGGTTAAACACCATATATTTT.